One sample yielded the 30 T cell receptor beta chains listed below, sequenced in a study of graft-versus-host responses after intestinal transplantation. Assay used: immunoSEQ multiplex PCR; TCRdb lists only in-frame clones, some missing. Of around 97,000 clones in the sample, more than 85% were seen once. These receptors' antigens are unknown. The specimen comprised unstimulated CD8+ T cells sorted from spleen or lymph node cells, sampled before intestinal transplant. These receptor sequences come from a human donor who received an intestinal transplant.

This clone was counted between two and nine times. V and J are TRBV19 and TRBJ1-2, with D perhaps TRBD1 (6 bases). The CDR3 is made up of 13 amino acids. V was pared by 8 bases and J by 7 bases, with 17 bases between. The germline V gene encodes CDR1 LNHDA and CDR2 SQIVND (reference sequence). DNA for the CDR3: TGTGCCAGTGCAACTGGATGGACAGTTGGCTACACCTTC. Its translation: CASATGWTVGYTF. Variable domain in full (rest from reference TRBV19 and TRBJ1-2): DGGITQSPKYLFRKEGQNVTLSCEQNLNHDAMYWYRQDPGQGLRLIYYSQIVNDFQKGDIAEGYSVSREKKESFPLTVTSAQKNPTAFYLCASATGWTVGYTFGSGTRLTVV.

The chain is built from TRBV28 and TRBJ1-2; 10 nucleotides agree with TRBD1. The CDR3 consists of 17 residues. The V gene end was trimmed by 6 bases and the J gene end by 3 bases; junction bases not matched to a gene: 13. Germline V gene sequence: CDR1 MDHEN, CDR2 SYDVKM. CDR3 sequence (DNA): TGTGCCAGCAGCTCCGGCCGGGACAGGGGACTGGACTATGGCTACACCTTC. Encoded protein: CASSSGRDRGLDYGYTF.

This rearrangement joins TRBV9 to TRBJ2-7, with TRBD2 as a possible D gene (7 bases). Germline CDR1 and CDR2: SGDLS and YYNGEE. The CDR3 covers 17 residues. The V end lost 0 bases, the J end lost 5 bases, and 21 bases lay between the germline ends. CDR3 region: CASSVAGAGTKGDEQYF. The CDR3 nucleotides are TGTGCCAGCAGCGTAGCTGGTGCCGGGACTAAGGGGGACGAGCAGTACTTC.

The V call is TRBV9, the J call TRBJ1-2, with a weak D call TRBD1 (6 bases). V lost 4 bases, J lost 8 bases, and 18 bases lay in between. Germline CDR1 and CDR2: SGDLS and YYNGEE. This CDR3 region has 14 residues. The CDR3 region is CASSSTGKLGGYTF. The CDR3 DNA sequence: TGTGCCAGCAGCTCCACAGGGAAACTCGGGGGCTACACCTTC.

The gene calls are TRBV7-9 and TRBJ1-2; 11 positions agree with TRBD1. Germline CDR1 is SEHNR and CDR2 is FQNEAQ (reference sequence). The trim removed 1 base at V and 4 bases at J, leaving 8 bases unmatched. The CDR3 extends over 17 amino acids. In DNA, the CDR3 is TGTGCCAGCAGCTTAGTTCGGACAGGGGGCTTTGGCTATGGCTACACCTTC. Protein: CASSLVRTGGFGYGYTF.

This rearrangement joins TRBV7-8 to TRBJ2-1, with D possibly being TRBD2 (6 bases). V lost 5 bases to trimming and J lost 1 base, with 12 bases between them. The CDR3 extends over 15 amino acids. The germline gives CDR1 SGHVS, CDR2 FQNEAQ. The CDR3 region has the DNA TGTGCCAGCAGCCTATCTGGGGGGTCCTACAATGAGCAGTTCTTC. Translated: CASSLSGGSYNEQFF.

The table lists this clone with a count of one. The chain links TRBV11-3 to TRBJ2-1, with D maybe TRBD2 (7 bases). The ends were cut back, 6 bases at V and 11 bases at J, with 14 bases in the middle. The CDR3 is 12 amino acids. Germline CDR1 and CDR2: SGHNT and YENEEA. The CDR3 DNA sequence: TGTGCCAGCAGATATTCGGGGGGCCAGCAGTTCTTC. The encoded protein is CASRYSGGQQFF.

The J gene is TRBJ2-3, the V gene TRBV27; TRBD2 matches 9 bases. The CDR3 is made up of 15 amino acids. CDR1 is MNHEY, CDR2 SMNVEV, per germline (reference sequence). J was trimmed by 6 bases and V by 3 bases; bases with no gene match: 7. DNA for the CDR3: TGTGCCAGCAGTTTTGCGCGGGGGGGCCGGGATACGCAGTATTTT. Translation gives CASSFARGGRDTQYF.

The V and J genes are TRBV11-2 and TRBJ2-1; 11 bases fit TRBD2. In germline, CDR1 is SGHAT, CDR2 FQNNGV. V lost 5 bases to trimming and J lost 2 bases; unmatched junction nucleotides: 2. The CDR3 contains 15 residues. The CDR3 sequence is CASSVSGGAYNEQFF. CDR3 sequence (DNA): TGTGCCAGCAGCGTTAGCGGGGGGGCCTACAATGAGCAGTTCTTC.

CDR3 in amino acids: CASSANDRGPFMNTEAFF. CDR3 in DNA: TGTGCCAGCAGCGCAAACGACAGGGGCCCTTTCATGAACACTGAAGCTTTCTTT. V usage is TRBV9 and J usage is TRBJ1-1, with TRBD1 identical over 8 bases. V dropped 3 bases and J dropped 0; count of bases not matched to a gene: 13. The V gene's germline CDR1 is SGDLS and CDR2 YYNGEE. The CDR3 is made up of 18 amino acids.

This clone was seen just once. The rearrangement joins TRBV4-1 to TRBJ1-2, with D tentatively TRBD1 (6 bases). Looked up from germline, CDR1 is MGHRA and CDR2 is YSYEKL. Trimming took 4 bases from V and 6 from J, leaving 15 bases between them. The CDR3 length is 14 residues. The CDR3 DNA reads TGCGCCAGCAGCCTTCTGGGGGGGGCAGATGGCTACACCTTC. Its protein product is CASSLLGGADGYTF.

The rearrangement links TRBV6-5 to TRBJ2-5; 7 positions agree with TRBD2. The DNA end lines up better with TRBJ2-7; the J call may be wrong. Germline-derived CDR1 and CDR2 are MNHEY and SVGAGI. CDR3 size: 14 residues. CDR3 DNA: TGTGCCAGCAGTTACCAAGCGGGGCATTCCGAGCAGTACTTC. It codes for CASSYQAGHSEQYF.

This clone was observed a single time. The chain couples TRBV7-9 to TRBJ1-2, with D possibly being TRBD1 (5 bases). V lost 5 bases and J lost 7, with 20 bases in between. The CDR3 has 15 residues. Per the germline V gene, CDR1 is SEHNR and CDR2 is FQNEAQ (reference sequence). The CDR3 sequence is CASSPTGDHASGYTF. The CDR3 DNA reads TGTGCCAGCAGCCCCACGGGGGACCACGCAAGTGGCTACACCTTC.

V and J are TRBV4-1 and TRBJ1-3; maybe TRBD1 (6 bases). The CDR3 consists of 18 residues. Germline assignment: CDR1 MGHRA and CDR2 YSYEKL. V gave up 3 bases and J gave up 0 bases, with 18 bases separating them. As DNA, the CDR3 is TGCGCCAGCAGCCAGATTCATTACAGGGCCGACTCTGGAAACACCATATATTTT. The encoded protein is CASSQIHYRADSGNTIYF.

The rearrangement joins TRBV12-5 to TRBJ2-3; D unresolved. Trimming took off 3 bases at V and 4 bases at J, with 20 bases between the two ends. CDR1 and CDR2 (germline): LGHNT, FRNRAP. This CDR3 comprises 17 residues. The CDR3 sequence: CASGFIPEVGFADTQYF. In DNA, the CDR3 is TGTGCTAGTGGTTTTATCCCTGAAGTAGGGTTTGCAGATACGCAGTATTTT.

This chain connects TRBV4-1 to TRBJ2-7; the D gene could be TRBD1 or TRBD2 (5 bases each). Per the germline V gene, CDR1 is MGHRA and CDR2 is YSYEKL. V lost 5 bases, J lost 2 bases, and 13 bases lay in between. The length of the CDR3 is 14 residues. The CDR3 DNA reads TGCGCCAGCAGCTTGTACGGGACGACCTACGAGCAGTACTTC. This codes for CASSLYGTTYEQYF.

This sequence joins TRBV6-1 and TRBJ2-1, with TRBD1 identical over 7 bases. Germline assignment: CDR1 MNHNS and CDR2 SASEGT. This CDR3 has 16 residues. V was clipped by 2 bases and J by 7 bases; unmatched bases: 11. CDR3 amino acids: CASSELSRTGQNEQFF. CDR3 DNA: TGTGCCAGCAGTGAACTTTCGAGGACAGGTCAGAATGAGCAGTTCTTC.

In its sample, this clone was seen a few times. The chain links TRBV7-9 to TRBJ2-7, with TRBD1 as a possible D gene (5 bases). The CDR3 has 15 residues. Trimming pared 5 bases from V and 1 base from J, leaving 15 bases between. Germline CDR1 and CDR2: SEHNR and FQNEAQ (reference sequence). The CDR3 nucleotides read TGTGCCAGCAGCATAACCTCGCCAGGGTCCTACGAGCAGTACTTC. Protein: CASSITSPGSYEQYF.

The chain combines TRBV7-8 with TRBJ1-2, with a possible D match to TRBD1 (5 bases). This CDR3 comprises 12 residues. Trimming took 2 bases from V and 8 from J, leaving 9 bases between them. Germline loops: CDR1 SGHVS, CDR2 FQNEAQ. The CDR3 spells CASSLLGEGYTF. The CDR3, as DNA: TGTGCCAGCAGCTTATTAGGGGAAGGCTACACCTTC.

The chain couples TRBV2 to TRBJ1-1; a weak D match, TRBD1 (6 bases). Germline CDR1 is SNHLY and CDR2 is FYNNEI. Trimming shortened V by 10 bases and J by 0 bases, and 12 bases separated the two germline ends. CDR3 length: 13 residues. The CDR3 sequence is CANKKGVNTEAFF. The DNA for the CDR3 is TGTGCCAACAAGAAGGGGGTGAACACTGAAGCTTTCTTT.

This chain connects TRBV7-8 to TRBJ2-5, with 11 bases fitting TRBD2. CDR1 is SGHVS and CDR2 is FQNEAQ in the germline V gene. The CDR3 extends over 13 amino acids. J gave up 13 bases and V 1 base, and 5 bases lay outside the gene matches. The CDR3 DNA reads as TGTGCCAGCAGCTTAGATCTAGCGGGGGGCCGGTACTTC. This gives the protein CASSLDLAGGRYF.

This rearrangement joins TRBV7-9 to TRBJ2-7; a weak D match, TRBD2 (6 bases). Germline CDR1 SEHNR, CDR2 FQNEAQ (reference sequence). CDR3 length: 13 amino acids. V lost 1 base, J lost 3 bases, and 7 bases lay in between. The CDR3 loop is CASSLGDFYEQYF. DNA of the CDR3: TGTGCCAGCAGCTTAGGGGACTTCTACGAGCAGTACTTC.

This sequence joins TRBV27 and TRBJ2-7; D is perhaps TRBD1 or TRBD2 (5 bases each). Germline V lookup: CDR1 MNHEY, CDR2 SMNVEV (reference sequence). V was pared by 2 bases and J by 4 bases, with 12 bases between. This CDR3 contains 14 residues. The CDR3 protein is CASSLMGVQYEQYF. In nucleotides, the CDR3 is TGTGCCAGCAGTTTAATGGGGGTTCAGTACGAGCAGTACTTC.

V usage is TRBV6-5 and J usage is TRBJ2-3; the D gene is possibly TRBD1 (7 bases). Germline loops: CDR1 MNHEY, CDR2 SVGAGI. The CDR3 is 15 residues long. V gave up 7 bases and J gave up 5 bases, with 19 bases separating them. CDR3: CASTPALAGGDTQYF. As DNA, the CDR3 is TGTGCCAGCACCCCCGCACTAGCAGGGGGAGATACGCAGTATTTT.

The chain links TRBV6-5 to TRBJ2-3, with 8 bases aligning to TRBD2. Germline CDR1 is MNHEY and CDR2 is SVGAGI. The CDR3 totals 14 residues. After removal of 4 bases from V and 3 bases from J, the junction contained 3 bases not matched to a gene. The CDR3 protein is CASSSRGGTDTQYF. Here the CDR3 DNA reads TGTGCCAGCAGTTCCCGGGGGGGTACAGATACGCAGTATTTT.

The rearrangement links TRBV19 to TRBJ2-6; 7 nucleotides line up with TRBD2. Per the germline V gene, CDR1 is LNHDA and CDR2 is SQIVND (reference sequence). The CDR3 extends over 16 amino acids. The junction had 11 bases not matched to a gene; V was cut back by 3 bases and J by 9 bases. The CDR3 DNA is TGTGCCAGTAGTATTACCGGGGGGATGATTGACAACGTCCTGACTTTC. Translated: CASSITGGMIDNVLTF.

Concerning this clone itself: The junction does not match germline at one end; this may be a read error. The rearrangement joins TRBV27 to TRBJ2-7, with 9 bases matching TRBD1. Germline assignment: CDR1 MNHEY and CDR2 SMNVEV (reference sequence). The CDR3 has 10 amino acids. CDR3 protein: CASTRDRVHF. The CDR3 coding sequence is TGTGCCAGCACGAGGGACAGGGTACACTTC.

V and J are TRBV10-2 and TRBJ2-1; 10 bases are a match to TRBD2. Germline V gene sequence: CDR1 WSHSY, CDR2 SAAADI. CDR3 length equals 13 residues. The V and J ends lost 8 bases and 7 bases, in that order; junction bases with no gene match: 5. CDR3 in amino acids: CASGAGGGNEQFF. As DNA, the CDR3 is TGCGCCAGCGGAGCGGGGGGGGGAAATGAGCAGTTCTTC.

V gene TRBV9 combines with J gene TRBJ2-3; TRBD2 matches at 12 bases. V dropped 0 bases and J dropped 2; count of bases not matched to a gene: 7. CDR3 length: 18 amino acids. The germline CDR1 and CDR2 sequences are SGDLS and YYNGEE. The CDR3 sequence: CASSVVGLAGLVTDTQYF. The CDR3 DNA follows: TGTGCCAGCAGCGTAGTGGGACTAGCGGGCCTCGTCACAGATACGCAGTATTTT.

This chain links TRBV4-1 with TRBJ1-2; TRBD1 matches 7 bases. This CDR3 contains 15 residues. Germline V gene lookup returns CDR1 MGHRA and CDR2 YSYEKL. V was clipped by 3 bases and J by 5 bases; unmatched bases: 9. The CDR3 sequence: CASSQGTGEKYGYTF. DNA for the CDR3: TGCGCCAGCAGCCAGGGAACAGGGGAAAAATATGGCTACACCTTC.